In this sample, the clone carrying this T cell receptor beta chain turned up many times. What it binds is not known. CDR3 length equals 15 residues. V shed 5 bases and J 0 bases; nucleotides not matched to a gene: 6. Germline CDR1 and CDR2: MNHNY and SVGAGI (reference sequence). The source of the sample is a study of Graves' ophthalmopathy and Graves' hyperthyroidism. Across the study: Where ophthalmopathy was absent within 18 months of follow-up, hyperthyroidism was stable. Overall study findings and caveats: Among expanded thyroid clonotypes above 0.001 frequency, most also occurred in blood. From stable hyperthyroidism, ophthalmopathy was separated by a 13-signature model with roughly 89% sensitivity and around 80% specificity.

The study amplified TCR beta CDR3 regions using RNA transcripts. HTBI-primed first-round RT-PCR preceded second-round multiplex PCR. TCRdb re-called the multiplex PCR reads through MiXCR, storing one row per CDR3 protein. This table holds around 1.1 million distinct CDR3 sequences, about two fifths found once. Sample: peripheral blood or thyroid tissue (not recorded which). The source of this sequence is an adult man with Graves' hyperthyroidism. The chain joins TRBV6-6 to TRBJ1-1; 7 nucleotides line up with TRBD1. The CDR3 DNA sequence: TGTGCCAGCAGTCTTGGACAGGCGATGAACACTGAAGCTTTCTTT. Its protein is CASSLGQAMNTEAFF.